This TCR beta chain was recorded in a study of response to subunit inactivated influenza vaccine. Notes on the study in general: Authors proposed each seasonal influenza vaccination draws in few new T cells.

TCRdb re-called the RT-PCR reads through MiXCR, storing one row per CDR3 protein. Of 630,000 or so distinct CDR3 sequences listed, 15% to 19% are singletons. V lost 4 bases to trimming and J lost 4 bases, with 17 bases between them. The CDR3 extends over 15 amino acids. CDR1 is SGHRS and CDR2 is YFSETQ in the germline V gene. In this sample, this clonotype turned up a few times. What it binds is not known. The TCR sequence derives from a man aged 50 to 60 who received an inactivated influenza vaccine. This chain links TRBV5-1 with TRBJ1-2; D is uncertain. The specimen comprised PBMCs from blood, sampled less than 13 days after vaccination. CDR3 nucleotide sequence: TGCGCCAGCAGCGCTACCTCCGGTCAGCCCTATGGCTACACCTTC. The encoded protein is CASSATSGQPYGYTF.